This section outlines one T cell receptor (beta chain) sequence together with its context. Its target is not known. The data originate from a study of shared clonotypes between healthy human individuals. Points from the study as a whole: Naive CD4 clonotypes were shared across a handful of donors at roughly 5.5%.

Only in-frame clones appear in the TCRdb table, and some are missing; sequencing was by immunoSEQ multiplex PCR. Of 2 million to 2.5 million clones in the sample, around 95% are singletons; the top ten hold around 0.13%. The V end lost 4 bases, the J end lost 4 bases, and 14 bases lay between the germline ends. This CDR3 is built from 14 residues. Germline loops: CDR1 SGDLS, CDR2 YYNGEE. The sequencing sample was made of naive CD4+ T cells sorted from blood. Specified subset: CD45RA+ positively selected. The chain links TRBV9 to TRBJ2-5, with a weak D call TRBD1 (6 bases). This TCR derives from a man aged 18 to 30 in good health. The CDR3 DNA reads as TGTGCCAGCAGCCCCGGACAGTCGGGAGAGACCCAGTACTTC. Translation gives CASSPGQSGETQYF.